Shown below are 12 T cell receptor beta chains from a single sample sequenced in a study of cytomegalovirus exposure and HLA in healthy donors. It was with 60 Vbeta and 13 Jbeta primers that the PCR ran. TCRdb keeps only in-frame clones here, not all; method: immunoSEQ multiplex PCR. This sample has around 160,000 clones; roughly 65% occur once, and the top ten carry roughly 4.5%. Sequencing input: PBMCs. These TCRs come from a young man in good health and CMV-seropositive.

The chain is built from TRBV4-1 and TRBJ1-5; D not certain. Germline V CDR1 and CDR2: MGHRA, YSYEKL. This CDR3 contains 16 residues. V dropped 1 base and J dropped 0 bases, with 10 bases sitting between them. The CDR3 loop is CASSQGLAVSNQPQHF. The CDR3 region has the DNA TGCGCCAGCAGCCAAGGATTGGCAGTTAGCAATCAGCCCCAGCATTTT.

The rearrangement joins TRBV2 to TRBJ1-1; no reliable D call. In germline, CDR1 is SNHLY, CDR2 FYNNEI. This CDR3 contains 14 residues. Trimming stripped 6 bases from V and 4 bases from J, with 15 bases between. The CDR3 region is CASRGIYRGTEAFF. The CDR3 bases are TGTGCCAGCAGGGGAATCTACCGGGGCACTGAAGCTTTCTTT.

The gene calls are TRBV27 and TRBJ1-5; D unclear. V shed 5 bases and J shed 3 bases, with 8 bases lying between them. This CDR3 contains 13 residues. The germline CDR1 and CDR2 sequences are MNHEY and SMNVEV (reference sequence). The DNA of the CDR3 is TGTGCCAGCAGTCGACAATACAATCAGCCCCAGCATTTT. It yields the protein CASSRQYNQPQHF.

The V call is TRBV14, the J call TRBJ1-2, with 8 bases lining up with TRBD1. CDR1 is SGHDN and CDR2 is FVKESK in the germline V gene. This CDR3 is built from 16 residues. V trimming: 4 bases; J trimming: 6 bases; junction bases outside the gene matches: 13. CDR3 protein: CASSRETGTGEDGYTF. As DNA, the CDR3 is TGTGCCAGCAGCCGAGAAACCGGGACAGGTGAAGATGGCTACACCTTC.

The chain is built from TRBV18 and TRBJ1-1; tentatively, D is TRBD1 (5 bases). CDR1 KGHSH and CDR2 LQKENI come from the germline V gene. CDR3 length: 16 amino acids. The V and J ends lost 0 bases and 2 bases respectively, with 13 bases between them. CDR3 DNA: TGTGCCAGCTCACCACCGAACGCGGGGGTTAACACTGAAGCTTTCTTT. Amino acids: CASSPPNAGVNTEAFF.

This clone turned up a few times. V usage is TRBV27 and J usage is TRBJ1-5; D remains unclear. The CDR3 length is 14 residues. Between the trimmed V and J ends, which lost 6 bases and 0 bases, there was a span of 9 bases. In germline, CDR1 is MNHEY, CDR2 SMNVEV (reference sequence). The CDR3 DNA follows: TGTGCCAGCAGGCGACTGACTAGCAATCAGCCCCAGCATTTT. It encodes CASRRLTSNQPQHF.

The chain employs TRBV15 and TRBJ2-7; 10 bases map to TRBD1. V lost 1 base, J lost 7 bases, and 4 bases stayed unmatched. There are 14 residues in the CDR3. From germline, CDR1 is LNHNV and CDR2 YYDKDF (reference sequence). This chain's CDR3 is CATSRGQGAGEQYV. Here the CDR3 DNA reads TGTGCCACCAGCAGAGGACAGGGGGCGGGTGAGCAGTACGTC.

The chain has TRBV5-6 and TRBJ2-4, with TRBD1 matching 7 bases. The CDR3 is made up of 12 amino acids. J was trimmed by 9 bases and V by 5 bases; bases with no gene match: 5. Germline V lookup: CDR1 SGHDT, CDR2 YYEEEE. The CDR3 bases are TGTGCCAGCAGTGAAGGGGGCGTCATTCAGTACTTC. This encodes CASSEGGVIQYF.

This chain connects TRBV29-1 to TRBJ1-1; D might be TRBD1 (5 bases). The ends were cut back, 4 bases at V and 0 bases at J, with 15 bases in the middle. Germline lookup yields CDR1 SQVTM and CDR2 ANQGSEA. The CDR3 runs to 15 residues. The CDR3 sequence is CSVGTRQNMNTEAFF. CDR3 coding DNA: TGCAGCGTTGGCACCCGACAGAATATGAACACTGAAGCTTTCTTT.

This clone was counted only a few times. V gene TRBV14 combines with J gene TRBJ2-1; D uncertain. The CDR3 is 14 residues long. In germline, CDR1 is SGHDN, CDR2 FVKESK. V shed 0 bases and J shed 5 bases, with 8 bases lying between them. CDR3 sequence reads: CASSQESDNNEQFF. The CDR3 DNA reads as TGTGCCAGCAGCCAAGAGTCCGACAACAATGAGCAGTTCTTC.

This CDR3 is CASSLELTGELFF. The CDR3 DNA reads as TGCGCCAGCAGCTTGGAACTCACCGGGGAGCTGTTTTTT. This chain uses TRBV5-1 with TRBJ2-2, with D unclear. Germline V gives CDR1 SGHRS, CDR2 YFSETQ. Trimming pared 0 bases from V and 4 bases from J, leaving 4 bases between. CDR3 length equals 13 residues.

This sequence joins TRBV10-3 and TRBJ1-2; 9 bases fit TRBD1. Germline V gene sequence: CDR1 ENHRY, CDR2 SYGVKD. The V and J ends lost 3 bases and 4 bases, in that order; junction bases with no gene match: 6. The CDR3 spans 15 residues. The CDR3 nucleotides read TGTGCCATCAGTGACCCGGGACAGGGAAGCTATGGCTACACCTTC. This codes for CAISDPGQGSYGYTF.